Below, 3 T cell receptor beta chains from the same sample are listed, as sequenced in a study of cytomegalovirus exposure and HLA in healthy donors (dated by TCRdb to 2015 to 2018). Receptor amplification or capture employed the immunoSEQ multiplex PCR assay. A mixture of 60 forward primers for TCR Vbeta segments and 13 reverse primers for TCR Jbeta segments was used in the multiplex PCR. TCRdb took this table from immuneACCESS and kept in-frame rearrangements with V and J called. Such tables lack part of the clones; where checked against another copy, unresolved V genes explain under half of the gap, and the rest is unexplained. This sample has around 150,000 clones in its table, and about 80% of those were observed once. The ten largest clonotypes hold approximately 2.3% of the sample. Sequencing was carried out using PBMCs. Receptors originate from a man between 45 and 60 years old in good health and CMV-seropositive.

The J gene is TRBJ1-5, the V gene TRBV7-2; TRBD1 matches 9 bases. The trim removed 1 base at V and 4 bases at J, leaving 2 bases unmatched. The CDR3 is made up of 15 amino acids. In germline, CDR1 is SGHTA, CDR2 FQGNSA. CDR3 loop: CASSLGTGVNQPQHF. CDR3 sequence (DNA): TGTGCCAGCAGCTTAGGGACAGGGGTTAATCAGCCCCAGCATTTT. Using reference TRBV7-2 and TRBJ1-5 for the parts outside the CDR3, the full variable domain is GAGVSQSPSNKVTEKGKDVELRCDPISGHTALYWYRQSLGQGLEFLIYFQGNSAPDKSGLPSDRFSAERTGGSVSTLTIQRTQQEDSAVYLCASSLGTGVNQPQHFGDGTRLSIL.

About this clone: The sample holds other DNA sequences that translate to the same CDR3. The chain uses TRBV27 and TRBJ2-1; TRBD2 matches 9 bases. V dropped 7 bases and J dropped 3; count of bases not matched to a gene: 10. Germline V lookup: CDR1 MNHEY, CDR2 SMNVEV (reference sequence). The CDR3 is 16 residues long. The CDR3 here is CASKRLAGALYNEQFF. The CDR3 DNA reads TGTGCCAGCAAAAGATTAGCGGGGGCTCTCTACAATGAGCAGTTCTTC.

This rearrangement joins TRBV6-5 to TRBJ1-2; D is undetermined. The CDR3 has 15 amino acids. Trimming removed 0 bases at V and 4 bases at J, with 12 bases between. Germline CDR1 reads MNHEY; CDR2 reads SVGAGI. The CDR3 protein is CASSYSPTAVYGYTF. The CDR3 DNA reads as TGTGCCAGCAGTTACTCTCCTACTGCGGTCTATGGCTACACCTTC.